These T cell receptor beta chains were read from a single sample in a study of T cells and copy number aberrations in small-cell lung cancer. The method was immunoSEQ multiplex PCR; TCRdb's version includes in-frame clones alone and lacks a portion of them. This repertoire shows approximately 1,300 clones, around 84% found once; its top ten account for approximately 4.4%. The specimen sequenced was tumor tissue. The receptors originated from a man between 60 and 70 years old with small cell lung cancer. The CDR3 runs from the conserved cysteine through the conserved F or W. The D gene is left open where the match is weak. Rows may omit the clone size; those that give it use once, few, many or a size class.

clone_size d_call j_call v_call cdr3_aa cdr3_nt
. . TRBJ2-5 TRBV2 CASSEARGGGVQETQYF TGTGCCAGCAGTGAAGCGCGAGGGGGTGGAGTCCAAGAGACCCAGTACTTC
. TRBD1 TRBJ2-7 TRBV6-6 CASSYRTGGYEQYF TGTGCCAGCAGTTACCGGACAGGGGGCTACGAGCAGTACTTC
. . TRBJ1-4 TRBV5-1 CASSLGATTNEKLFF TGCGCCAGCAGCTTGGGGGCAACAACTAATGAAAAACTGTTTTTT
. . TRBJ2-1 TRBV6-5 CASSPRYANEQFF TGTGCCAGCAGCCCCAGGTATGCCAATGAGCAGTTCTTC
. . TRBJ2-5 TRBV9 CASSVGSSQKETQYF TGTGCCAGCAGCGTAGGGTCTAGCCAAAAAGAGACCCAGTACTTC
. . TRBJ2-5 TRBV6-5 CASSSQTKTQYF TGTGCCAGCAGTTCCCAGACTAAGACCCAGTACTTC
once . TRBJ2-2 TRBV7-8 CASSLAASSRTGELVF TGTGCCAGCAGCTTAGCAGCGTCCAGCAGAACCGGGGAGCTGGTTTTT
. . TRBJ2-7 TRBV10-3 CAISDPGVYEQYF TGTGCCATCAGTGACCCGGGGGTGTACGAGCAGTACTTC
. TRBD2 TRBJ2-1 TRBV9 CASSVELAGDRRNEQFF TGTGCCAGCAGCGTAGAGCTAGCGGGAGATAGGAGAAATGAGCAGTTCTTC
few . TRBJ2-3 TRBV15 CATSRTDYTDTQYF TGTGCCACCAGCAGGACGGATTACACAGATACGCAGTATTTT
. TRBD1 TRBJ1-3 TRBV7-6 CASSKQGAFSGNTIYF TGTGCCAGCAGCAAACAGGGGGCGTTCTCCGGAAACACCATATATTTT
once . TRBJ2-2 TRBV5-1 CASSLGEGELFF TGCGCCAGCAGCTTGGGAGAGGGGGAGCTGTTTTTT
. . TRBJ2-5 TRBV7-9 CASSPPEGLSQETQYF TGTGCCAGCAGCCCCCCTGAGGGGTTGAGCCAAGAGACCCAGTACTTC
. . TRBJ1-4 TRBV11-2 CASSESGATNEKLFF TGTGCCAGCAGCGAATCAGGGGCGACTAATGAAAAACTGTTTTTT
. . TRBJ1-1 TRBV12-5 CASGRLFGLDTKAFF TGTGCTAGTGGTCGCCTTTTTGGGTTAGACACTAAAGCTTTCTTT
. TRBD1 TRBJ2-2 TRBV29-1 CSVVQGDTGELFF TGCAGCGTTGTCCAGGGGGATACCGGGGAGCTGTTTTTT
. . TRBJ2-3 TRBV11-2 CASSSDPRDTQYF TGTGCCAGCAGCTCAGACCCAAGGGATACGCAGTATTTT